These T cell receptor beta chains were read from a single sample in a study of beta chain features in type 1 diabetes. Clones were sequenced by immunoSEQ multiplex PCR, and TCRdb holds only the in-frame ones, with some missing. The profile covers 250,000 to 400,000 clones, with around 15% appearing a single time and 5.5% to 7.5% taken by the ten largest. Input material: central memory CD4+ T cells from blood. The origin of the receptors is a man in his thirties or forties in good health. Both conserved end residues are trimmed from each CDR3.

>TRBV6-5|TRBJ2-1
ASSLSRDSLNEQF
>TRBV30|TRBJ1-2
AWGLTNYGYT
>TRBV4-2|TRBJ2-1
ASSHSAGGPRGEQF
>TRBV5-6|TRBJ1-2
ASRSYWESDYGYT
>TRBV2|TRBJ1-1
ASSEEGRGRNTEAF
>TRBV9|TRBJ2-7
ASGKRQGHEQY
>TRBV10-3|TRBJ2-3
AIRGVEGGPDTQY
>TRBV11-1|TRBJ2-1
ASSFGKTSGMNNEQF
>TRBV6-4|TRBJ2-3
ASSVGRADTQY
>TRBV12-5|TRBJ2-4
ASGDRRGAANIQY
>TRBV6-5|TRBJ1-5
ASRSNSNQPQH
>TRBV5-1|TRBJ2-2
ASSLLGSSGELF
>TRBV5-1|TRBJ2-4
ASSFFSTGSKNIQY
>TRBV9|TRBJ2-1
ASSVRLDSYNEQF
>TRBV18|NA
ASSPRLAGVYEQY
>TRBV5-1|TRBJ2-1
ASSPLAGTWSEQF
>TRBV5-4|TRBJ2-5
ASSLDRQKGVQETQY
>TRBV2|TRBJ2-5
ASSRSGQETQY
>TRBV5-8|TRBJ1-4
ASSLGATDNEKLF
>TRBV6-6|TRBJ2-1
ASVVAESYNEQF
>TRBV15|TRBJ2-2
ASEGSGELF
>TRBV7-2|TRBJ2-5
ASSQRGGETQY
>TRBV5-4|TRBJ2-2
ASLQGGGRNTGELF
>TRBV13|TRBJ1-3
ASSLEFANTIY
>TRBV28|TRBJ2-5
ASRAGTAETQY
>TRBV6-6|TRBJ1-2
ASTLWDNNYGYT
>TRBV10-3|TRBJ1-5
AISDGQVPNQPQH
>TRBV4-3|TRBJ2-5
ASSHLGQPQETQY
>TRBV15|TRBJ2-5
ATSRDGTSGGTQY
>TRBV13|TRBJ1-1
ASSRSKGTEAF
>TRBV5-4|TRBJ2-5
ASSFRVAGQETQY
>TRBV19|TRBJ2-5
ASSNPTIAGRAETQY
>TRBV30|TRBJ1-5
AWADSPNQPQH
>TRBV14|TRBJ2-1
ASSQFRNEQF
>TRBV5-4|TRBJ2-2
ASSFMGRATGELF
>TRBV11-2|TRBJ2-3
ASSLDGTWADTQY
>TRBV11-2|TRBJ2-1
ASSWDSYRVYNEQF
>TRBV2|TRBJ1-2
ARERRQGSEGYT
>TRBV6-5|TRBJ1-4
ASSLRGATNEKLF
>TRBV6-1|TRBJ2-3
ASSLGTDTQY
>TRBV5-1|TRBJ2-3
ASSLGLAGSTDTQY
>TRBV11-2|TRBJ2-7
ASSILQGRDYEQY
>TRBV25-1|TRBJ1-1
ASGPRADGTEAF
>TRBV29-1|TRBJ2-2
SGWEGHTGELF
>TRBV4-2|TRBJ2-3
ASSQERRNTDTQY
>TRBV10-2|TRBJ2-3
ASSEWRGRSTDTQY
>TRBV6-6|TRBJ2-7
ASSQARGREQY
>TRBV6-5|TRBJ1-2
ASSQAPEYGYT
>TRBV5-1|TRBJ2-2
ASSLDLGAAGELF
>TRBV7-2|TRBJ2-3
ASSSIVGGDTQY
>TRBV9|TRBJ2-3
ASSVGPGVGTDTQY
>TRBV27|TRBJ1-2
ASSLRRTEHGYT
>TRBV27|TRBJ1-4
ASSLDPSFGKLF
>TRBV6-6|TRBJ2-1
ASSPRDRGVYEQF
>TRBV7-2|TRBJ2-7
ASSSDADDEQY